Listed below are T cell receptor beta chains from one sample, sequenced in a study of cytomegalovirus exposure and HLA in healthy donors. The method was immunoSEQ multiplex PCR; TCRdb's version includes in-frame clones alone and lacks a portion of them. This sample has roughly 100,000 clones, with approximately 80% found just once. The sequencing sample was made of PBMCs. The receptors come from a male donor in good health and CMV-seronegative. The CDR3 runs from the conserved cysteine through the conserved F or W. The D gene is left open where the match is weak. Rows may omit the clone size; those that give it use once, few, many or a size class.

TRBV7-2,NA,TRBJ2-5,TRBD1,CASSARTGGETQYF,TGTGCCAGCAGCGCCCGCACAGGGGGGGAGACCCAGTACTTC
TRBV25-1,NA,TRBJ1-2,NA,CASSDSSYYGYTF,TGTGCCAGCAGTGACTCCTCTTACTATGGCTACACCTTC
TRBV6-1,NA,TRBJ2-3,TRBD1,CASRERQGGPDTQYF,TGTGCCAGCAGGGAAAGACAGGGTGGCCCAGATACGCAGTATTTT
TRBV27,NA,TRBJ1-2,NA,CASRQGMNYGYTF,TGTGCCAGCAGACAGGGTATGAACTATGGCTACACCTTC
TRBV7-6,NA,TRBJ1-1,NA,CASSLGGQGAEAFF,TGTGCCAGCAGCTTAGGGGGGCAGGGCGCTGAAGCTTTCTTT
TRBV7-2,NA,TRBJ2-3,NA,CASSLAGHPSTDTQYF,TGTGCCAGCAGCTTAGCGGGACACCCTAGCACAGATACGCAGTATTTT
TRBV7-9,NA,TRBJ2-1,TRBD2,CASSSLLSGRPHNEQFF,TGTGCCAGCAGCTCATTATTAAGCGGGAGGCCCCACAATGAGCAGTTCTTC
TRBV18,NA,TRBJ1-2,TRBD1,CASSPRTGGDGYTF,TGTGCCAGCTCACCAAGGACAGGGGGCGATGGCTACACCTTC
TRBV6-5,few,TRBJ1-1,TRBD1,CASSGRQGSEAFF,TGTGCCAGCAGTGGACGACAGGGTTCTGAAGCTTTCTTT
TRBV29-1,NA,TRBJ2-1,TRBD2,CSVEGLAGGPSYNEQFF,TGCAGCGTTGAAGGGCTAGCGGGAGGGCCCTCCTACAATGAGCAGTTCTTC
TRBV5-4,NA,TRBJ2-7,TRBD2,CASEGDGGGRTRREQYF,TGTGCCAGCGAGGGGGACGGGGGGGGTAGAACTAGACGCGAGCAGTACTTC
TRBV27,NA,TRBJ1-3,NA,CASSLQVPTSSGNTIYF,TGTGCCAGCAGTCTACAGGTTCCCACATCCTCTGGAAACACCATATATTTT
TRBV2,NA,TRBJ2-3,TRBD2,CASSAGTSGSTDTQYF,TGTGCCAGCAGTGCAGGGACTAGCGGGAGCACAGATACGCAGTATTTT
TRBV19,NA,TRBJ1-2,TRBD1,CASIQDRGVGGYTF,TGTGCCAGTATACAGGACAGGGGAGTAGGTGGCTACACCTTC
TRBV27,once,TRBJ1-2,NA,CASSDRLSGYTF,TGTGCCAGCAGTGACAGACTTAGTGGCTACACCTTC
TRBV7-9,NA,TRBJ2-2,TRBD1,CASSPGQGESNTGELFF,TGTGCCAGCAGCCCGGGACAGGGGGAATCGAACACCGGGGAGCTGTTTTTT
TRBV19,NA,TRBJ1-1,NA,CASGEGMNTEAFF,TGTGCCAGTGGGGAGGGCATGAACACTGAAGCTTTCTTT
TRBV7-2,NA,TRBJ1-2,TRBD1,CASSPDGTGDYGYTF,TGTGCCAGCAGCCCGGATGGGACAGGGGACTATGGCTACACCTTC
TRBV5-1,NA,TRBJ2-3,TRBD1,CASSARDRRADTQYF,TGCGCCAGCAGCGCCCGGGACAGGCGGGCAGATACGCAGTATTTT
TRBV19,NA,TRBJ2-5,TRBD2,CASSMTSAQETQYF,TGTGCCAGTAGTATGACTAGCGCTCAAGAGACCCAGTACTTC
TRBV27,NA,TRBJ2-7,NA,CASSLIGGEQYF,TGTGCCAGCAGTCTCATAGGGGGTGAGCAGTACTTC
TRBV9,NA,TRBJ1-3,NA,CASSVDPSSGNTIYF,TGTGCCAGCAGCGTAGACCCTAGCTCTGGAAACACCATATATTTT
TRBV19,NA,TRBJ1-1,NA,CASSFAGDTEAFF,TGTGCCAGTAGTTTTGCGGGGGATACTGAAGCTTTCTTT
TRBV6-1,NA,TRBJ1-1,TRBD1,CASRGGTVEAFF,TGTGCCAGCAGAGGAGGGACAGTTGAAGCTTTCTTT
TRBV6-1,few,TRBJ1-1,TRBD1,CAKTGTGSYEAFF,TGTGCCAAAACCGGGACAGGATCTTATGAAGCTTTCTTT
TRBV4-2,few,TRBJ1-5,NA,CASSLNAGEGRSNQPQHF,TGTGCCAGCAGCCTGAACGCGGGGGAGGGCAGGAGCAATCAGCCCCAGCATTTT
TRBV2,NA,TRBJ2-1,TRBD2,CASSALRTSGRALKFF,TGTGCCAGCAGTGCCCTCCGGACTAGCGGGAGGGCCTTGAAATTCTTC
TRBV5-6,NA,TRBJ1-1,NA,CASSLDRTNTEAFF,TGTGCCAGCAGCTTGGACAGGACGAACACTGAAGCTTTCTTT
TRBV5-1,few,TRBJ1-5,NA,CASSLQALGGNQPQHF,TGCGCCAGCAGCCTGCAGGCCCTCGGGGGCAATCAGCCCCAGCATTTT
TRBV5-1,NA,TRBJ1-4,NA,CASSLVGDEKLFF,TGCGCCAGCAGCTTGGTGGGCGATGAAAAACTGTTTTTT
TRBV29-1,once,TRBJ2-1,TRBD2,CSGGGRAFGEQFF,TGCAGCGGGGGCGGGAGGGCCTTCGGTGAGCAGTTCTTC
TRBV29-1,NA,TRBJ1-2,TRBD1,CSVGGGEGTNYGYTF,TGCAGCGTTGGAGGGGGCGAGGGTACTAACTATGGCTACACCTTC
TRBV18,NA,TRBJ1-1,TRBD1,CASSSQGAYTEAFF,TGTGCCAGCTCCTCCCAGGGGGCGTACACTGAAGCTTTCTTT
TRBV9,NA,TRBJ2-3,NA,CASSPEYLTSTDTQYF,TGTGCCAGCAGCCCCGAGTATTTAACTAGCACAGATACGCAGTATTTT
TRBV7-9,NA,TRBJ1-1,NA,CASSLGPTGYFGTEAFF,TGTGCCAGCAGCTTAGGGCCCACAGGGTATTTCGGCACTGAAGCTTTCTTT
TRBV19,NA,TRBJ1-1,NA,CASRLYTEAFF,TGTGCCAGTAGATTATATACTGAAGCTTTCTTT
TRBV19,NA,TRBJ1-2,TRBD1,CASRLTGIGYTF,TGTGCCAGTCGCCTGACAGGGATCGGCTACACCTTC
TRBV6-1,few,TRBJ2-7,NA,CASSEGLKLEQYF,TGTGCCAGCAGTGAAGGACTGAAGCTCGAGCAGTACTTC
TRBV5-1,NA,TRBJ2-1,TRBD1,CASSSASTGGYNEQFF,TGCGCCAGCAGCTCCGCTTCGACAGGGGGGTACAATGAGCAGTTCTTC
TRBV21-1,NA,TRBJ2-7,NA,CARLGQGDPYEQYF,TGTGCCAGATTGGGACAGGGGGATCCCTACGAGCAGTACTTC
TRBV28,few,TRBJ2-2,NA,CASLSGGNTGELFF,TGTGCCAGTCTCTCCGGAGGTAACACCGGGGAGCTGTTTTTT
TRBV5-1,NA,TRBJ1-3,NA,CASSRDSGGGYTIYF,TGCGCCAGCAGCCGGGACTCCGGTGGGGGATACACCATATATTTT
TRBV13,once,TRBJ1-1,NA,CASSMRGGMSTEAFF,TGTGCCAGCAGCATGCGGGGGGGGATGAGCACTGAAGCTTTCTTT
TRBV5-1,NA,TRBJ1-2,NA,CASSLRGINYGYTF,TGCGCCAGCAGCTTACGGGGTATTAACTATGGCTACACCTTC
TRBV4-2,NA,TRBJ2-5,TRBD2,CASSQDRASGLRETQYF,TGTGCCAGCAGCCAAGACCGGGCTAGCGGCCTTAGGGAGACCCAGTACTTC
TRBV6-4,NA,TRBJ2-3,NA,CASSVGLSNTDTQYF,TGTGCCAGCAGTGTCGGACTATCAAACACAGATACGCAGTATTTT
TRBV10-3,few,TRBJ1-5,TRBD1,CAVGTDSNQPQHF,TGTGCCGTCGGGACAGATAGCAATCAGCCCCAGCATTTT
TRBV9,NA,TRBJ2-1,NA,CASSVVEGRGQFF,TGTGCCAGCAGCGTAGTCGAAGGAAGGGGGCAGTTCTTC
TRBV28,NA,TRBJ2-3,TRBD2,CASSLAGGDTQYF,TGTGCCAGCAGCCTAGCGGGAGGAGATACGCAGTATTTT
TRBV11-3,once,TRBJ2-5,NA,CASSPTSVETQYF,TGTGCCAGCAGCCCGACATCAGTAGAGACCCAGTACTTC
TRBV11-1,NA,TRBJ2-1,NA,CASSLAGPDNEQFF,TGTGCCAGCAGCTTAGCGGGCCCGGACAATGAGCAGTTCTTC
TRBV9,once,TRBJ2-2,NA,CASSVGAGGTGELFF,TGTGCCAGCAGCGTAGGGGCAGGGGGGACCGGGGAGCTGTTTTTT